This TCR beta chain is from a study of cytomegalovirus exposure and HLA in healthy donors. Study-wide results and limits: In an earlier analysis, productive rearrangement rates for most beta V segments clustered near 90% or 30%.

PCR was performed using 60 Vbeta and 13 Jbeta primers. The table came from immunoSEQ multiplex PCR; TCRdb's copy has only in-frame clones and leaves some out. The listing records roughly 200,000 clones. Comments on this clone: What it binds is unknown.

V was pared by 0 bases and J by 2 bases, with 11 bases between. Per germline, CDR1 MNHNY and CDR2 SVGAGI (reference sequence). The CDR3 is made up of 16 amino acids. The sequence was obtained from a girl aged 2 to 9 in good health and CMV-seropositive. V usage is TRBV6-6 and J usage is TRBJ2-1; the D is unclear. Sequencing input: PBMCs. The CDR3 loop reads CASSYSLEVPYNEQFF. CDR3 bases: TGTGCCAGCAGTTACTCCTTAGAAGTACCCTACAATGAGCAGTTCTTC.